This TCR beta chain was identified during a study of long-term antiretroviral therapy in people with HIV (dated by TCRdb to between 2021 and 2024). Some background on the complete study: The earliest samples were collected about a decade before the 2015 WHO recommendation for immediate ART, when ART was typically delayed until CD4 counts fell. Test extractions of a monoclonal T-cell line alongside a few dozen polyclonal samples showed no cross-contamination during QIAcube processing. A total of over 150 cryopreserved PBMC samples came from approximately 30 adults with confirmed HIV infection and were collected serially over a mean of roughly six years (range 1-12). A retrospective serial study tested whether ART initiation and durable HIV suppression were associated with changes in peripheral blood TRB repertoire composition and diversity. About 40% of the 30 participants with HIV were female. General conclusions and limits of the study: Compared with controls, HIV repertoires had narrower CDR3 length ranges, and the network structure pointed to an antigen-experienced repertoire that shifted only slightly toward naive after ART. Expanded TRB clones identified before ART initiation dominated the repertoire at all time points, although this dominance fluctuated and declined in many PLHIV after ART. Starting ART was linked to a significant rise in TRB diversity, yet even after long-term ART the diversity remained significantly lower than in transplant donor controls. The samples span the years 2004 to 2017, and the ART regimens used at that time may not be as effective as current regimens. Since PBMC availability was limited, sequencing covered only the TCR beta chain, with no alpha chain pairing. Unsorted PBMC were profiled instead of sorted CD4+ and CD8+ T cells because pre-ART samples had limited cell numbers. No data were available on ART adherence, viral resistance or therapy changes, limiting inferences about post-ART repertoire changes.

Worth noting for this clone: Its antigen is unknown. No much larger clonotype is one base removed from it; base qualities were not supplied.

From a lookup of the germline V gene (reference sequence), CDR1 and CDR2 are SGHKS and YYEKEE. The CDR3 measures 14 amino acids from cysteine to phenylalanine. CDR3 DNA only is kept here, 42 bases in frame from base 1. Germline trimming: 2 bases from V, 7 bases from J; junction bases outside gene matches: 3. Inclusion was restricted to participants for whom at least one PBMC sample before ART initiation and at least two post-ART samples were available. All participants with HIV were treated in the United States of America. Before DNA extraction, cryopreserved samples of about 0.9-10 million PBMC were thawed and then washed. At the time of the earliest PBMC sample, participants with HIV were aged between about 20 and 55 years. Per participant, PBMC samples came from 1-4 timepoints prior to ART initiation and 2-8 timepoints following ART initiation, for a median of 7 samples. Serial HIV viral load, CD4+ T-cell count, ART history and demographic data were obtained for every participant. Genomic DNA was extracted from unsorted PBMC with a Qiagen kit on a QIAcube, processed in batches of 12 samples.

The immunoSEQ hsTCRB v3.0 assay was used at survey level resolution to sequence the TRB variable region. A depth of roughly 35,000-55,000 T-cell genomes per sample was targeted for TRB sequencing. An Illumina MiSeq with a v3 150-cycle kit was used to sequence the pooled TRB libraries. The published analysis was carried out like this. Repertoire analysis was run in R within a reproducible Nextflow workflow that covered QC, data transformation and analysis. LymphoSeq2, an R package for exploring AIRR-Seq data, was used to implement custom analyses. A few samples yielding fewer than 5000 total TRB sequences were excluded, leaving 150 to 200 analyzed HIV repertoires. Among the approximately 200 retained HIV repertoires, some 60 were collected before ART initiation and approximately 130 were collected after ART initiation. Each repertoire was downsampled to 5000 TRB nucleotide sequences, and summary statistics were averaged across 100 downsampling iterations. The analysis kept only TRB sequences whose CDR3 regions were at least seven amino acids long. Diversity was measured with a Shannon entropy-derived clonality score and the Gini coefficient. Repertoire networks linked the top 5000 CDR3 amino acid sequences whenever two sequences differed by an edit distance of one. For TRB CDR3 amino acid sequences, GLIPH2 was used to predict antigen specificity groups and MHC restriction. To flag known associations with CMV, EBV, HIV or tissue antigens, CDR3 amino acid sequences were compared against VDJdb and McPAS-TCR. Pre-ART, post-ART and control groups were compared with Wilcoxon signed-rank tests and Holm-Bonferroni correction. Held by TCRdb, this immuneACCESS table contains in-frame sequences only and omits some clones. Under half of the omission traces to an unresolved V gene where checked; the cause of the rest is unknown. The V and J calls and clone size are taken from that table; D and trimming were inferred from the DNA. Here the sample has tens of thousands of clones; roughly four fifths occur a single time. 6.2% of the sample is held by the ten biggest clonotypes.

The material was unsorted PBMCs, obtained 1 year after starting antiretroviral therapy. The chain was built from TRBV5-5 and TRBJ1-5, with 10 junctional bases fitting TRBD1. This clonotype was sampled from a man aged 18 to 35 with HIV. The CDR3 protein sequence reads: CASSLRTGGQPQHF. The DNA sequence is given as TGTGCCAGCAGCTTAAGGACAGGGGGACAGCCCCAGCATTTT.